This is a list of T cell receptor beta chains from one sample in a study of PD-L1 blockade in urothelial cancer. The method was immunoSEQ multiplex PCR; TCRdb's version includes in-frame clones alone and lacks a portion of them. The table has tens of thousands of clones, 85% to 90% seen once. The sequencing used PBMCs, collected around atezolizumab (anti-PD-L1) treatment. The source of these receptors is a man aged 60-69 years with urothelial cancer. The CDR3 runs from the conserved cysteine through the conserved F or W. The D gene is left open where the match is weak. Rows may omit the clone size; those that give it use once, few, many or a size class.

d_gene: NA; j_gene: TRBJ2-3; abundance: NA; v_gene: TRBV9; CDR3nt: TGTGCCAGCAGCCCCCGGACAGACTCAGATACGCAGTATTTT; CDR3aa: CASSPRTDSDTQYF
d_gene: NA; j_gene: TRBJ2-3; abundance: NA; v_gene: TRBV5-1; CDR3nt: TGCGCCAGCAGCTTGGAAGGGGCAGGACGAACAGATACGCAGTATTTT; CDR3aa: CASSLEGAGRTDTQYF
d_gene: TRBD1; j_gene: TRBJ1-5; abundance: NA; v_gene: TRBV19; CDR3nt: TGTGCCAGTAGTCTCGGGACAGGGATGGGGGATCAGCCCCAGCATTTT; CDR3aa: CASSLGTGMGDQPQHF
d_gene: TRBD1; j_gene: TRBJ2-7; abundance: NA; v_gene: TRBV5-1; CDR3nt: TGCGCCAGCAGCGGGGACAGGAGCTACGAGCAGTACTTC; CDR3aa: CASSGDRSYEQYF
d_gene: NA; j_gene: TRBJ2-3; abundance: NA; v_gene: TRBV30; CDR3nt: TGTGCCTGGAGTGTGGGCTACACAGATACGCAGTATTTT; CDR3aa: CAWSVGYTDTQYF
d_gene: NA; j_gene: TRBJ1-3; abundance: NA; v_gene: TRBV28; CDR3nt: TGTGCCAGCGGCGGGGGGGGTATTGTGAACACCATATATTTT; CDR3aa: CASGGGGIVNTIYF
d_gene: NA; j_gene: TRBJ2-7; abundance: NA; v_gene: TRBV7-2; CDR3nt: TGTGCCAGCAGCTTACCTAGCTCACTGGGGGAGCAGTACTTC; CDR3aa: CASSLPSSLGEQYF
d_gene: TRBD2; j_gene: TRBJ2-1; abundance: NA; v_gene: TRBV5-1; CDR3nt: TGCGCCAGCAGCCCTGGGGTGAGCGGGGGGGCAATGAATGAGCAGTTCTTC; CDR3aa: CASSPGVSGGAMNEQFF
d_gene: TRBD1; j_gene: TRBJ2-5; abundance: few; v_gene: TRBV6-5; CDR3nt: TGTGCCAGCAGTTTGGACAGGCAAGAGACCCAGTACTTC; CDR3aa: CASSLDRQETQYF
d_gene: NA; j_gene: TRBJ2-6; abundance: NA; v_gene: TRBV4-3; CDR3nt: TGCGCCAGCAGCCAATATCGGGGATCCAGCTCTGGGGCCAACGTCCTGACTTTC; CDR3aa: CASSQYRGSSSGANVLTF
d_gene: NA; j_gene: TRBJ2-3; abundance: NA; v_gene: TRBV5-1; CDR3nt: TGCGCCAGCAGCTTGGTTGTCGTGGATACGCAGTATTTT; CDR3aa: CASSLVVVDTQYF
d_gene: TRBD2; j_gene: TRBJ2-7; abundance: NA; v_gene: TRBV4-1; CDR3nt: TGCGCCAGCAGCCTCGGACTAGCGAGCTCCTACGAGCAGTACTTC; CDR3aa: CASSLGLASSYEQYF
d_gene: NA; j_gene: TRBJ2-1; abundance: NA; v_gene: TRBV27; CDR3nt: TGTGCCAGCAGTTTCGATCAGGGGAATGAGCAGTTCTTC; CDR3aa: CASSFDQGNEQFF
d_gene: TRBD2; j_gene: TRBJ2-2; abundance: NA; v_gene: TRBV5-1; CDR3nt: TGCGCCAGCAGCCAGTACGGGGAGGGGAAAACCGGGGAGCTGTTTTTT; CDR3aa: CASSQYGEGKTGELFF
d_gene: TRBD2; j_gene: TRBJ2-7; abundance: NA; v_gene: TRBV4-2; CDR3nt: TGTGCCAGCAGCCAACATATCGACTTAGCGGGAGGAACCTACGAGCAGTACTTC; CDR3aa: CASSQHIDLAGGTYEQYF
d_gene: TRBD1; j_gene: TRBJ1-1; abundance: once; v_gene: TRBV19; CDR3nt: TGTGCCAGTAGTATCGACAGGGAAGGGCACGCTTTCTTT; CDR3aa: CASSIDREGHAFF
d_gene: NA; j_gene: TRBJ1-6; abundance: NA; v_gene: TRBV19; CDR3nt: TGTGCCAGTATGTGGGGGGAACTAGGGCCCCTCCACTTT; CDR3aa: CASMWGELGPLHF
d_gene: NA; j_gene: TRBJ2-1; abundance: NA; v_gene: TRBV9; CDR3nt: TGTGCCAGCAGCGTAGTGGGGGCCAGCTACAATGAGCAGTTCTTC; CDR3aa: CASSVVGASYNEQFF
d_gene: TRBD2; j_gene: TRBJ2-5; abundance: NA; v_gene: TRBV7-3; CDR3nt: TGTGCCAGCAGCCCGACCGGGACTAGCGGGCAAGAGACCCAGTACTTC; CDR3aa: CASSPTGTSGQETQYF
d_gene: NA; j_gene: TRBJ1-3; abundance: NA; v_gene: TRBV25-1; CDR3nt: TGTGCCAGCAGTGAACCCGGGTTCTCTGGAAACACCATATATTTT; CDR3aa: CASSEPGFSGNTIYF
d_gene: TRBD1; j_gene: TRBJ1-1; abundance: NA; v_gene: TRBV7-3; CDR3nt: TGTGCCAGCAGCTTAGGGACAGCCACTGAAGCTTTCTTT; CDR3aa: CASSLGTATEAFF
d_gene: TRBD1; j_gene: TRBJ2-3; abundance: NA; v_gene: TRBV12-5; CDR3nt: TGTGCTAGTGGTCAGGACAGGGGAGATACGCAGTATTTT; CDR3aa: CASGQDRGDTQYF
d_gene: TRBD1; j_gene: TRBJ2-4; abundance: NA; v_gene: TRBV6-6; CDR3nt: TGTGCCAGCAGGATTAGCGGGACAGGGGCTGGAATTCAGTACTTC; CDR3aa: CASRISGTGAGIQYF
d_gene: TRBD1; j_gene: TRBJ1-1; abundance: NA; v_gene: TRBV11-2; CDR3nt: TGTGCCAGCAGCTCCCAAAGGGGGCTGTCTGAAGCTTTCTTT; CDR3aa: CASSSQRGLSEAFF